This T cell receptor (beta chain) was captured by sequencing in a study of cytomegalovirus exposure and HLA in healthy donors. Primers: 60 Vbeta forward and 13 Jbeta reverse. Clones were read by immunoSEQ multiplex PCR, and TCRdb kept only the in-frame ones, dropping some. The repertoire holds under 140,000 clones, roughly 84% seen once, with about 6.6% in the top ten. What was sequenced was PBMCs. The source of this sequence is a man aged 25 to 40 in good health and CMV-seropositive.

CDR3 sequence (DNA): TGTGCCAGCAGCTTAACCGGGACACCGAACACTGAAGCTTTCTTT. Translated: CASSLTGTPNTEAFF. This chain links TRBV11-3 with TRBJ1-1, with D maybe TRBD1 (6 bases). Germline lookup yields CDR1 SGHNT and CDR2 YENEEA. The V end lost 2 bases, the J end lost 1 base, and 11 bases lay between the germline ends. This CDR3 comprises 15 residues.